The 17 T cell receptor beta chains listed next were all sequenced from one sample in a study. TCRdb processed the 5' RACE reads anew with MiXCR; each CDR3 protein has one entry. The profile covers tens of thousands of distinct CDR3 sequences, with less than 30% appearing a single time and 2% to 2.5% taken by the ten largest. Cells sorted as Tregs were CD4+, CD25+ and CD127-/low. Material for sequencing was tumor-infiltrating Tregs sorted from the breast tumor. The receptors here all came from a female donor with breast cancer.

The CDR3 DNA follows: TGTGCCAGCAGGGCGACAGGGACGGGAAACACCATATATTTT. Protein product: CASRATGTGNTIYF. This chain links TRBV28 with TRBJ1-3; 7 bases match TRBD1. V gave up 6 bases and J gave up 4 bases; unmatched junction bases: 6. CDR1 MDHEN and CDR2 SYDVKM come from the germline V gene. CDR3 length equals 14 residues.

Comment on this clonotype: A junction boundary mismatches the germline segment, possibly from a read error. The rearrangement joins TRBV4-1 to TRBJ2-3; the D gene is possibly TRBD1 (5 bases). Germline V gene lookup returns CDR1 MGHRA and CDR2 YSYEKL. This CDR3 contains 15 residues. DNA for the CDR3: TGCGCCAGCAGCCAAGCCCGGCAGGGAAGGGATATGCAGTATTTT. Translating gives CASSQARQGRDMQYF.

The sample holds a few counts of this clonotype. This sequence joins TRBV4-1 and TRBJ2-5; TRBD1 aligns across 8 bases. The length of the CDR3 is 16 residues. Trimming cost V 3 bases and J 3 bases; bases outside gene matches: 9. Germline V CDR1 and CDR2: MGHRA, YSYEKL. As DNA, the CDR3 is TGCGCCAGCAGCCACGGACAGGGTAAGGCGAAAGAGACCCAGTACTTC. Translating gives CASSHGQGKAKETQYF.

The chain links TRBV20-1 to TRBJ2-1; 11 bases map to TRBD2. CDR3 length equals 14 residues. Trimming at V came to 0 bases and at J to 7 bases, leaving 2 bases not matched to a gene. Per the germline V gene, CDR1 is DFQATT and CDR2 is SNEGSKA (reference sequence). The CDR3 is CSARDTSGRNEQFF. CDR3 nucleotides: TGCAGTGCTAGAGACACTAGCGGGAGAAATGAGCAGTTCTTC.

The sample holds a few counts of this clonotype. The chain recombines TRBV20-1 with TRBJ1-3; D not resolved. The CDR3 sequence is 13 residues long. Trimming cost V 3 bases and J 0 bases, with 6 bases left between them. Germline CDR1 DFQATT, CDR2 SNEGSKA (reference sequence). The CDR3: CSASSDSGNTIYF. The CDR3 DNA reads TGCAGTGCTAGCTCCGACTCTGGAAACACCATATATTTT.

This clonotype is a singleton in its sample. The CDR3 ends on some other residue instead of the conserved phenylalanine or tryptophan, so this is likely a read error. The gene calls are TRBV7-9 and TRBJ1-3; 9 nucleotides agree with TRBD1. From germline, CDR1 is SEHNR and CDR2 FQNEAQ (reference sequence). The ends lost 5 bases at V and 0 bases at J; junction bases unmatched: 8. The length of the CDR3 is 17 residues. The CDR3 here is CASSPGDRAISGNTIYL. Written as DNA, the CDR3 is TGTGCCAGCAGCCCCGGGGACAGGGCTATCTCTGGAAACACCATATATTTA.

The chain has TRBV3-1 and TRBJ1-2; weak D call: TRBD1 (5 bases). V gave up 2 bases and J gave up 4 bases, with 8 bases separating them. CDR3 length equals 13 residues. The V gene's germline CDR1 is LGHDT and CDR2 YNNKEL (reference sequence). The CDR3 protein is CASSQTGPYGYTF. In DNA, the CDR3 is TGTGCCAGCAGCCAAACGGGACCCTATGGCTACACCTTC. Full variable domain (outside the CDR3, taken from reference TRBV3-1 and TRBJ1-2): DTAVSQTPKYLVTQMGNDKSIKCEQNLGHDTMYWYKQDSKKFLKIMFSYNNKELIINETVPNRFSPKSPDKAHLNLHINSLELGDSAVYFCASSQTGPYGYTFGSGTRLTVV.

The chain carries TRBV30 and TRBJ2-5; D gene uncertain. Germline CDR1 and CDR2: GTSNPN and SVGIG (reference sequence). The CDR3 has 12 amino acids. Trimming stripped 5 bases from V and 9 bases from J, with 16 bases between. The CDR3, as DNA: TGTGCCTGGGGAATGGGCCCCCGGGCCCAGTACTTC. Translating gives CAWGMGPRAQYF.

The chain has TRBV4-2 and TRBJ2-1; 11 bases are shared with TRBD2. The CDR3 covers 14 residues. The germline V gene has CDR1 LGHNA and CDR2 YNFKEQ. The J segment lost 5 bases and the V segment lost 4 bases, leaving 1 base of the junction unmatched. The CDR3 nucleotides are TGTGCCAGCAGCCGGGGACTAGCGGACAATGAGCAGTTCTTC. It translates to CASSRGLADNEQFF.

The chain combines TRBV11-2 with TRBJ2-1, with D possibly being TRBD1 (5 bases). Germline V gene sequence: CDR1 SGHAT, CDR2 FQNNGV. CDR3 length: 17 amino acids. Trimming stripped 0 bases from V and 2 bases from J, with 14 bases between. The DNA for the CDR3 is TGTGCCAGCAGCTTAGATCTAGGGGCAATCACCTACAATGAGCAGTTCTTC. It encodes CASSLDLGAITYNEQFF.

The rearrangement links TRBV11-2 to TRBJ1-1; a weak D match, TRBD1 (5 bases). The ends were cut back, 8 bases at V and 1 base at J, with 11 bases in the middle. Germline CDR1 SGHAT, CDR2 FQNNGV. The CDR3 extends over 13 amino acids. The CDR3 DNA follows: TGTGCCAGCGGCCGGGACCCGAACACTGAAGCTTTCTTT. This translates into CASGRDPNTEAFF. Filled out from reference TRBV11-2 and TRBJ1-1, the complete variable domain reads EAGVAQSPRYKIIEKRQSVAFWCNPISGHATLYWYQQILGQGPKLLIQFQNNGVVDDSQLPKDRFSAERLKGVDSTLKIQPAKLEDSAVYLCASGRDPNTEAFFGQGTRLTVV.

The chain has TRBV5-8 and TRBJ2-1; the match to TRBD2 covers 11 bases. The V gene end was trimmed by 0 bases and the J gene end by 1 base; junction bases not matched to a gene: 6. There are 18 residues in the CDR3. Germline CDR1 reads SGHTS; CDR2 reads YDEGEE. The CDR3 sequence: CASSLEGTSGYSYNEQFF. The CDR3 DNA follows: TGTGCCAGCAGCTTGGAGGGGACTAGCGGCTATTCCTACAATGAGCAGTTCTTC.

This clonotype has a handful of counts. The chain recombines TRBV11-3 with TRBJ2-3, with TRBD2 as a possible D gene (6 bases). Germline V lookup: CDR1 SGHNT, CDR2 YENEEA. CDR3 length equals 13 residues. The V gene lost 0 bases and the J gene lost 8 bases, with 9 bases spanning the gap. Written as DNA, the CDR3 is TGTGCCAGCAGCTTAGAGGCTAGCGCTACGCAGTATTTT. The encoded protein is CASSLEASATQYF.

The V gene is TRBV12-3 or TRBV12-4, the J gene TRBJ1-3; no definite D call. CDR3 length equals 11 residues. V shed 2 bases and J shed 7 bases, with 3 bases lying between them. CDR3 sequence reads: CASSLLNTIYF. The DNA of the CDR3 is TGTGCCAGCAGTTTACTCAACACCATATATTTT.

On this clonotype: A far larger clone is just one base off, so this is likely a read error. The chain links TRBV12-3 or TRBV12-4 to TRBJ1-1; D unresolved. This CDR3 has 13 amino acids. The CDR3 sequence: CASGRDLNTGAFF. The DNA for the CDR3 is TGTGCCAGCGGAAGGGATCTGAACACTGGAGCTTTCTTT.

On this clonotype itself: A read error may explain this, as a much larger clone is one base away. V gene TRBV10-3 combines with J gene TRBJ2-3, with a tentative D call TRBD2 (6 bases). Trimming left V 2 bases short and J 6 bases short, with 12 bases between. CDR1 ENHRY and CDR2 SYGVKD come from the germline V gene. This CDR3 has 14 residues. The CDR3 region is CAISEISSEDTQYF. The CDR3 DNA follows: TGTGCCATCAGTGAGATTTCTAGCGAGGATACGCAGTATTTT.

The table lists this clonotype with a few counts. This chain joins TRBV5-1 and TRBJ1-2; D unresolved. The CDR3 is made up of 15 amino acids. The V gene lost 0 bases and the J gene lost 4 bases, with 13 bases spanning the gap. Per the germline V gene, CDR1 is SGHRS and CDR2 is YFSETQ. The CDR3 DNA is TGCGCCAGCAGCTTGGAGGTTTTAGGCATCTATGGCTACACCTTC. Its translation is CASSLEVLGIYGYTF.